This TCR beta chain was sequenced during a study of cytomegalovirus exposure and HLA in healthy donors (dated by TCRdb to about 2017). For the study in its entirety: An earlier analysis of approximately 640 of the donors reported about 250 Gb of sequence data and 100 million to 130 million unique TCR beta sequences from 150 million to 200 million T cells. HLA typing included class I and class II loci at four-digit resolution. Genome-wide SNP genotypes for about three fifths of the 666 donors were used in a later genetic analysis, which treated that subset as a discovery cohort. To predict cytomegalovirus infection status, the study combined high-throughput TCR immunosequencing, statistical association of individual TCRs with disease status, and machine learning. Alongside the repertoire data, information on donor age, sex, ethnicity and CMV serostatus was compiled. The number of donors typed differed by locus, with about 629-630 for A, B, C, DRB1 and DQB1, around 520 for DQA1, 600 to 610 for DPA1, and some 440 for DPB1. Every repertoire in the discovery cohort had been generated on one and the same sequencing platform. The study was designed to test whether signatures of past pathogen exposure could be identified by cataloging public T cell receptors. In an earlier analysis of 500 to 650 of the donors, high-throughput TCR beta sequencing was used to judge whether each TCR beta V gene segment behaved as functional or pseudogenic. A later analysis re-analyzed previously published TCR beta repertoires from approximately 670 donors and added high-resolution HLA genotyping to study TCR occurrence patterns. Roughly five DR-DQ haplotypes were handled as single units for association and clustering because linkage in the cohort was strong. The T cell repertoires of under 700 subjects were profiled by immunosequencing and related to cytomegalovirus serostatus. Among about 370 genotyped donors of the cohort, an average of roughly 230,000 unique TCR beta nucleotide sequences was sequenced per donor, of which roughly 18% were non-productive. An early release that covered approximately 600 HLA-typed donors contained approximately 320 gigabases of sequencing data and about 93 million unique TCR sequences. Along with the approximately 620-subject first cohort, a separate validation cohort of over a hundred different subjects was used. Among the roughly 400 genotyped donors, around 81% belonged to the genetic ancestry cluster associated with self-reported Caucasian donors. Rather than drawing on any new phenotypic data, the later analysis identified candidate immune exposures from TCR beta sequences and the way those sequences occurred across donors. Beyond this particular receptor, the publication reports: Sequencing depth was assumed to be roughly uniform across donors in the presence/absence analyses, though that assumption may not hold. A later genetic analysis associated a missense DCLRE1C variant with V-gene and J-gene trimming of TCR beta chains, and an independent cohort replicated the association. The authors suggested that the approach could potentially be generalized to other disease states and immunological phenotypes. In vitro tests confirmed that a few of the cytomegalovirus-associated TCR beta chains recognize cytomegalovirus antigens. A later analysis found that most CMV-associated TCR beta chains appeared HLA-restricted, with HLA associations seemingly driven largely by CMV exposure. This cohort had only TCR beta chains sequenced, and the lack of alpha or paired-chain data limited which features could be detected. At a false discovery rate of 0.05, a later analysis linked around 17,000 TCR beta sequences to specific HLA alleles. Most TCR sequences were seen in very few donors, while some public TCRs were found in many individuals. Because HLA typing was unavailable for some donors at each locus, only the typed subset was used in association tests. The study listed approximately 160 TCR beta chains as associated with cytomegalovirus. About 17 rarely observed V segments, including chromosome 9 orphons, were excluded from the earlier analysis of about 600 of the donors because counts were too low. According to a later genetic analysis, donors in an Asian-associated ancestry cluster had fewer N-insertions in productive TCRs than the approximately 650-donor mean. A cluster of highly shared sequence variants was judged likely to be a technical artifact of the sequencing pipeline. Several of the top co-occurrence clusters appeared to be linked to parvovirus B19, influenza, CMV and Epstein-Barr virus, according to a later analysis. Compared with equally common non-associated chains, HLA-associated TCR beta chains in a later analysis were more clonally expanded and had lower generation probabilities. An earlier analysis of 587 of the donors showed that most TCR beta V segments appeared in productive rearrangements either about 87% or about 30% of the time, which broadly matched IMGT annotations. A further reported finding was that TCR beta sequences accurately predicted the HLA-A and HLA-B alleles for most subjects in the first cohort. A later analysis found that TCR association rates varied across HLA loci, with DRB1 alleles showing the most associated TCRs and HLA-C alleles the fewest. The classifier was reported to diagnose cytomegalovirus status with high specificity and sensitivity in both the original and validation cohorts. Correlated functional status among segregating V segments might be attributable to linkage disequilibrium, but an unknown experimental factor could not be ruled out. Assigning TCR associations to individual alleles was difficult when HLA alleles, especially DR and DQ, strongly co-occurred. Some IMGT-functional V segments, including TRBV6-2 and TRBV6-3, could not be distinguished by the 87-base-pair reads and were therefore excluded. For the cohort, immune exposure information was limited to CMV serostatus.

The library was generated by the immunoSEQ multiplex PCR assay. For the multiplex PCR, a mixture combining 60 forward primers for TCR Vbeta segments and 13 reverse primers for TCR Jbeta segments was used. A multiplex PCR assay on genomic DNA amplified the CDR3 region of rearranged TCR beta genes. The Illumina HiSeq System was used to sequence the amplified TCR beta libraries as 87-base-pair reads. In the original analysis: A later analysis counted about 76 million unique TCR beta chains across the approximately 700 repertoires, and 9.5 million to 11 million of these chains were shared by at least two donors. Raw reads were error-corrected and collapsed into unique sequences with a nearest-neighbor algorithm that merged closely related sequences to remove PCR and sequencing errors. Alignment of CDR3 sequences to IMGT reference sequences was used to assign V, D and J gene segments. For a sequence to be retained, at least a six-nucleotide match to both a V gene segment and a J gene segment was required. A rearrangement counted as productive if the CDR3 had no stop codons and remained in frame with V and J, and every other rearrangement counted as non-productive. CDR3 was defined by IMGT convention, running from the second conserved V-encoded cysteine to the conserved J-encoded phenylalanine. In an earlier analysis of just under 600 of the donors, sequences lacking an unambiguous match to a single V gene segment were excluded. In an earlier analysis of several hundred of the donors, V segments were called functional above 56.7% productive rearrangements and were called segregating when the between-donor standard deviation exceeded 5%. To diagnose cytomegalovirus status from the catalog of TCR beta chain sequences, a statistical classification framework was built. A later analysis assigned V and J genes by comparing TCR nucleotide sequences with IMGT/GENE-DB human TR gene sequences. Using the TCRdist pipeline, a later analysis assigned CDR3 sequences along with most-parsimonious VDJ recombination scenarios. A later analysis defined each TCR beta chain by its CDR3 amino acid sequence plus V-gene family, and excluded reads lacking a unique V-gene family. As a way to deal with suspected cross-contamination and a sequencing artifact, a later analysis dropped 640 or so nucleotide sequences that were highly shared and had low generation probability. A later analysis calculated a clonal expansion index for each public chain from normalized within-repertoire ranks of inferred template counts. Generation probabilities in a later analysis came from a VDJ recombination model fitted to out-of-frame rearrangements, and those results were checked against IGoR. In a later analysis, TCR-TCR, TCR-HLA and TCR-CMV co-occurrence was scored with hypergeometric tests, and a repertoire-size bias correction was applied to TCR pairs. A later analysis estimated false discovery rates by permuting HLA or CMV assignments 20 times. A later analysis grouped co-occurring TCRs with DBSCAN, adding TCRdist sequence similarity when clustering within HLA-allele-positive subsets. Repertoires with fewer than 30,000 or more than 120,000 public chains were left out of co-occurrence clustering, as were a handful of repertoires with anomalous nucleotide sharing. TCRdb provides this immuneACCESS table in a form limited to in-frame rearrangements. Some clones are lacking; in checked studies, under half of them reflect an unresolved V gene, and why the rest are absent is not known. The V and J calls and clone size were taken over from that table, and D and trimming were inferred from the DNA. Within this sample are approximately 160,000 clones, with around 82% of them counted one time only. The ten top clones hold around 1.5% of the sample.

The cohort consisted of approximately 670 healthy bone marrow donors. All cohort members were sampled while nominally healthy, although unrecorded immune exposures were likely present. The donor was CMV seronegative and belonged to the group of 350 to 400 seronegative cohort members. A peripheral blood sample was provided by each donor, and peripheral blood mononuclear cells were used for TCR beta sequencing. The Qiagen DNeasy Blood Extraction Kit was used to extract genomic DNA from the blood cell samples. V and J are truncated by 2 bases and 4 bases respectively, leaving an intervening sequence of 12 bases. The germline V gene provides CDR1 SGHAT and CDR2 FQNNGV. The CDR3 goes from the cysteine to the phenylalanine over 14 residues. Here the CDR3 DNA is all that survives: 42 bases in frame from base 1. For this clone: It has no known antigen specificity. No base quality values were provided; no much bigger clone lies one nucleotide off.

Sequencing was done on a sample of PBMCs. The TCR comes from a male donor in good health and CMV-seronegative. Recombination joined TRBV11-2 with TRBJ2-7, and possibly TRBD1, on 5 matching bases. The CDR3 reads CASSLTRQTYEQYF. The sequence in DNA is TGTGCCAGCAGCTTAACGAGACAGACGTACGAGCAGTACTTC.